This TCR beta chain is drawn from a study of CD8 T cells in ankylosing spondylitis. Broader study findings: Reactive arthritis synovial fluid and blood previously showed some of these motif variants.

Of note for this clonotype: The antigen remains unidentified.

From germline, CDR1 is DFQATT and CDR2 SNEGSKA (reference sequence). The CDR3 runs to 13 residues. V dropped 3 bases and J dropped 6 bases, with 12 bases sitting between them. Using its own MiXCR run on the 5' RACE reads, TCRdb lists one record per CDR3 protein. The profile shows under 250,000 distinct CDR3 sequences, about 30% of them singletons. This clonotype was obtained from a male donor with ankylosing spondylitis or in good health (not recorded which). This chain links TRBV20-1 with TRBJ2-4, with D perhaps assigned TRBD1 or TRBD2 (6 bases each). Sequencing was carried out using blood, either unsorted or a sorted T cell fraction (not recorded which). Here the CDR3 DNA reads TGCAGTGCTAGGTCCAAGGGGGGAAACATTCAGTACTTC. Protein sequence: CSARSKGGNIQYF.